A selection of T cell receptor beta chains follows, all from one sample in a study of regulatory T cells in long-lasting Graves disease. TCRdb ran MiXCR on the multiplex PCR reads and lists one entry per CDR3 protein. This table has roughly 610,000 distinct CDR3 sequences, about 16% appearing once. The same data also went into a second study, on T cells in Graves' hyperthyroidism and ophthalmopathy.

Sample: peripheral blood mononuclear cells (PBMCs), taken at new diagnosis, from a patient treated with antithyroid drugs. The receptor set was obtained from a man between 18 and 35 years old with Graves disease. CDR3s include the opening cysteine and the closing phenylalanine or tryptophan. The D gene is left open where the match is weak. Clone size is given for some rows only: seen once, a few or many times, or a class if the clone is expanded.

>TRBJ2-7|TRBV7-3|.|many
TGTGCCAGCAGCCCTTCCCGACAAGACGAGCAGTACTTC
CASSPSRQDEQYF
>TRBJ2-5|TRBV20-1|TRBD2|few
TGCAGTGCTGAATATCCTTGGACGGCGGGAGCTGGGGCAGAGACCCAGTACTTC
CSAEYPWTAGAGAETQYF
>TRBJ2-7|TRBV28|TRBD1|many
TGTGCCAGCTTCGGACAGGGGGGGTTGATAGGCAGGGGGAGCTCCTACGAGCAGTACTTC
CASFGQGGLIGRGSSYEQYF
>TRBJ2-5|TRBV14|TRBD2|few
TGTGCCAGCAGCCAGGCGGGACTAGGGATGCGGGAGACCCAGTACTTC
CASSQAGLGMRETQYF
>TRBJ2-5|TRBV6-2/TRBV6-3|TRBD1|.
TGTGCCAGCAGTTTCCCGAGGGGGACAGTGACAGAGACCCAGTACTTC
CASSFPRGTVTETQYF
>TRBJ2-5|TRBV29-1|TRBD1|.
TGCAGCGCGCGGACCAGGGGGCGCGGACAAGAGACCCAGTACTTC
CSARTRGRGQETQYF
>TRBJ2-7|TRBV5-1|TRBD2|many
TGCGCCAGCAGCGGGGGGACTAACCCCTTGGAGCAGTACTTC
CASSGGTNPLEQYF
>TRBJ1-2|TRBV10-3|TRBD1|.
TGTGCCATCAAGGCGGGGTTGGAGACAGGGTATGGCTACACCTTC
CAIKAGLETGYGYTF
>TRBJ2-3|TRBV20-1|.|many
TGCAGTGCTGGCACAGATACGCAGTATTTT
CSAGTDTQYF
>TRBJ2-7|TRBV6-2/TRBV6-3|.|many
TGTGCCAGCACTTTCCTCGGTGACGAGCAGTACTTC
CASTFLGDEQYF
>TRBJ1-2|TRBV28|.|.
TGTGCCAGCGGAGGGTCGGGCTACACCTTC
CASGGSGYTF
>TRBJ2-7|TRBV10-3|TRBD2|many
TGTGCCATCAGTGAGCGGGGAGGGGACGAGCAGTACTTC
CAISERGGDEQYF
>TRBJ1-3|TRBV30|.|.
TGTGCCTGGGGTTCCGGGGGATTCGACTCTGGAAACACCATATATTTT
CAWGSGGFDSGNTIYF
>TRBJ2-1|TRBV5-1|.|many
TGCGCCAGCACGGGGACGAGCTCCTACAATGAGCAGTTCTTC
CASTGTSSYNEQFF
>TRBJ2-3|TRBV29-1|.|few
TGCAGCGCGACCCCTGGGGATTTCACAGATACGCAGTATTTT
CSATPGDFTDTQYF
>TRBJ2-7|TRBV2|.|few
TGTGCCGGCAGGAAGGCGCGCTCCTACGAGCAGTACTTC
CAGRKARSYEQYF
>TRBJ1-1|TRBV20-1|.|many
TGCAGTGCTAGAGTTGGACGGTATAACACTGAAGCTTTCTTT
CSARVGRYNTEAFF
>TRBJ1-1|TRBV10-3|.|few
TGTGCCATCAGTGAGTCGAGGGTGTCGGGCATGAACACTGAAGCTTTCTTT
CAISESRVSGMNTEAFF
>TRBJ1-1|TRBV6-2/TRBV6-3|.|many
TGTGCCAGCAGTTACTCCCCGGACACTGAAGCTTTCTTT
CASSYSPDTEAFF
>TRBJ1-2|TRBV6-1|TRBD1|few
TGTGCCAGCAGTAAAACGGACAGGGTCTATGGCTACACCTTC
CASSKTDRVYGYTF
>TRBJ2-2|TRBV7-3|.|many
TGTGCCAGCAGCTTAACGTTAGGCACCGGGGAGCTGTTTTTT
CASSLTLGTGELFF
>TRBJ1-2|TRBV5-1|TRBD1|few
TGCGCCAGCAGCTTGAGTTCAGGGGGCCGCGATGGCTACACCTTC
CASSLSSGGRDGYTF
>TRBJ1-2|TRBV6-1|TRBD1|many
TGTGCCAGCAGTGACCCGCGACAGGGCGCCTATGGCTACACCTTC
CASSDPRQGAYGYTF
>TRBJ1-1|TRBV29-1|TRBD1|.
TGCAGCGTTGCTCGGGGACAGGGGAACACTGAAGCTTTCTTT
CSVARGQGNTEAFF
>TRBJ2-4|TRBV20-1|.|many
TGCAGTGCAGGGGACCGTAAAAACATTCAGTACTTC
CSAGDRKNIQYF
>TRBJ2-7|TRBV28|.|.
TGTGCCAGCAGCAACCAGGGTCTGAGCTACGAGCAGTACTTC
CASSNQGLSYEQYF
>TRBJ1-3|TRBV18|.|.
TGTGCCAGCTCACCACCGCTCGGCTACTTCTCTGGAAACACCATATATTTT
CASSPPLGYFSGNTIYF
>TRBJ2-7|TRBV6-1|.|.
TGTGCCAGCAGTGAAAGGTTTATCGAGCAGTACTTC
CASSERFIEQYF
>TRBJ1-2|TRBV6-2/TRBV6-3|.|many
TGTGCCAGCAGTGGGGGAGAAATAGGTGCCTTATATGGCTACACCTTC
CASSGGEIGALYGYTF
>TRBJ2-7|TRBV5-6|TRBD2|few
TGTGCCAGCAGCCCCTACACCGGACTAGCCGCTAACGAGCAGTACTTC
CASSPYTGLAANEQYF
>TRBJ2-7|TRBV5-1|TRBD2|.
TGCGCCAGCAGCCGCTCACTCAACGTAGCGGGGTCCTACGAGCAGTACTTC
CASSRSLNVAGSYEQYF
>TRBJ1-5|TRBV27|.|many
TGTGCCAGTCAGGGATCGGGGGACCCAAGCAATCAGCCCCAGCATTTT
CASQGSGDPSNQPQHF
>TRBJ2-2|TRBV15|.|.
TGTGCCACCAGCAGCAGGGGCAACACCGGGGAGCTGTTTTTT
CATSSRGNTGELFF
>TRBJ2-7|TRBV20-1|TRBD2|few
TGCAGTGCTAGAGACCCTAGCGGGAGGGGGGACGAGCAGTACTTC
CSARDPSGRGDEQYF
>TRBJ2-7|TRBV4-1|.|many
TGCGCCAGCAGCCAAGTGGACGGATCCTACGAGCAGTACTTC
CASSQVDGSYEQYF
>TRBJ1-2|TRBV30|.|.
TGTGCCTGGAGTGTACCCCACGGGAACTATGGCTACACCTTC
CAWSVPHGNYGYTF
>TRBJ1-5|TRBV20-1|.|few
TGCAGTGCTAGAGATCGGGGGTATAGCAATCAGCCCCAGCATTTT
CSARDRGYSNQPQHF
>TRBJ2-2|TRBV28|TRBD1|many
TGTGCCAGCAGCCCTGACAGGGCGAGGAACACCGGGGAGCTGTTTTTT
CASSPDRARNTGELFF
>TRBJ2-1|TRBV6-2/TRBV6-3|.|many
TGTGCCCAGCGGGACAACAATGAGCAGTTCTTC
CAQRDNNEQFF
>TRBJ1-2|TRBV10-3|.|.
TGTGCCATCACCCCAGAAGAGAACTATGGCTACACCTTC
CAITPEENYGYTF
>TRBJ1-4|TRBV20-1|TRBD1|few
TGCAGTGCTAGAGACGGAACAGGGGGCAACAAACTGTTTTTT
CSARDGTGGNKLFF
>TRBJ2-3|TRBV27|TRBD1|few
TGTGCCAGCAGACACACCGGGACAGCAGATACGCAGTATTTT
CASRHTGTADTQYF
>TRBJ2-1|TRBV12-3/TRBV12-4|TRBD1|many
TGTGCCAGCAGTCCCGACAGGGTGCTATACAATGAGCAGTTCTTC
CASSPDRVLYNEQFF
>TRBJ1-5|TRBV10-3|.|many
TGTGCCATCAGTGAGTCTGTGGGGGGCGGACAGCCCCAGCATTTT
CAISESVGGGQPQHF
>TRBJ1-1|TRBV24-1|.|.
TGTGCCACCAGTGATTTGCGGGAAGGGGAAACTGAAGCTTTCTTT
CATSDLREGETEAFF
>TRBJ2-1|TRBV5-1|.|many
TGCGCCAGCAGCTTGGTTCCCGGGACCCAGACCAGTGAGCAGTTCTTC
CASSLVPGTQTSEQFF
>TRBJ2-5|TRBV18|.|many
TGTGCCAGCTCACCAACGGGAATCCAAGAGACCCAGTACTTC
CASSPTGIQETQYF
>TRBJ1-6|TRBV9|.|.
TGTGCCAGCAGCCAAGGAGGGTTAACACCCCTCCACTTT
CASSQGGLTPLHF
>TRBJ1-1|TRBV20-1|.|few
TGCAGTGCTAGAAGGGGGGGGGACACTGAAGCTTTCTTT
CSARRGGDTEAFF
>TRBJ1-2|TRBV28|TRBD1|many
TGTGCCAGCAGTTCGCCAGCTTCGACAGGGTACTATGGCTACACCTTC
CASSSPASTGYYGYTF